These 13 T cell receptor beta chains were all obtained from the same sample, sequenced in a study of blood T cell repertoires in COVID-19. Method: immunoSEQ multiplex PCR; TCRdb's copy keeps in-frame clones and lacks some. The data show under 300,000 clones, with roughly 84% seen just once and 2% to 2.5% held by the top ten. Sequences were obtained from peripheral blood. Receptors were obtained from a woman in her 40s who had recovered from COVID-19.

V is TRBV19 and J is TRBJ1-2, with D possibly being TRBD1 (6 bases). There are 13 residues in the CDR3. The germline V gene encodes CDR1 LNHDA and CDR2 SQIVND (reference sequence). The V end lost 6 bases, the J end lost 2 bases, and 10 bases lay between the germline ends. The chain's CDR3 is CASSRGMNYGYTF. The DNA for the CDR3 is TGTGCCAGTAGCAGGGGTATGAACTATGGCTACACCTTC.

The chain couples TRBV7-9 to TRBJ2-5, with TRBD2 as a possible D gene (7 bases). The length of the CDR3 is 15 residues. V was trimmed by 5 bases and J by 4 bases, leaving 17 bases between them. From germline, CDR1 is SEHNR and CDR2 FQNEAQ (reference sequence). For the CDR3, the DNA is TGTGCCAGCAGCCCAAGGGTCGGGGGGCCAGAGACCCAGTACTTC. The encoded protein is CASSPRVGGPETQYF. The variable domain in full, completed from reference TRBV7-9 and TRBJ2-5, reads DTGVSQNPRHKITKRGQNVTFRCDPISEHNRLYWYRQTLGQGPEFLTYFQNEAQLEKSRLLSDRFSAERPKGSFSTLEIQRTEQGDSAMYLCASSPRVGGPETQYFGPGTRLLVL.

This clone came up once. The chain couples TRBV24-1 to TRBJ2-5, with 10 positions matching TRBD1. This CDR3 has 17 amino acids. The ends lost 4 bases at V and 6 bases at J; junction bases unmatched: 13. Germline CDR1 is KGHDR and CDR2 is SFDVKD. The CDR3 here is CATSDPTGGFDVQTQYF. The DNA of the CDR3 is TGTGCCACCAGTGACCCGACAGGGGGCTTCGATGTTCAGACCCAGTACTTC.

The chain joins TRBV4-3 to TRBJ2-3, with D possibly TRBD1 on 7 matching bases. V lost 1 base, J lost 4 bases, and 15 bases lay in between. CDR3 size: 16 residues. CDR1 LGHNA and CDR2 YSLEER come from the germline V gene. CDR3 loop: CASSQGGGTVADTQYF. CDR3 nucleotide sequence: TGCGCCAGCAGCCAAGGGGGCGGGACAGTGGCAGATACGCAGTATTTT.

The chain is built from TRBV19 and TRBJ2-1; 9 bases match TRBD1. The CDR3 loop spans 13 amino acids. Germline values: CDR1 LNHDA, CDR2 SQIVND (reference sequence). Losses at the gene ends were 6 bases for V and 16 bases for J; bases not matched to a gene: 13. The chain's CDR3 is CASSVGGGQGEFF. The CDR3, as DNA: TGTGCCAGTAGCGTTGGAGGGGGACAGGGAGAATTCTTC. Full variable domain (remainder filled in from reference TRBV19 and TRBJ2-1): DGGITQSPKYLFRKEGQNVTLSCEQNLNHDAMYWYRQDPGQGLRLIYYSQIVNDFQKGDIAEGYSVSREKKESFPLTVTSAQKNPTAFYLCASSVGGGQGEFFGPGTRLTVL.

Here the CDR3 DNA reads TGTGCCAGCAGTTACCCGCAGACCAGCGGGGTGAATGAGCAGTTCTTC. It codes for CASSYPQTSGVNEQFF. The chain is built from TRBV6-2 or TRBV6-3 and TRBJ2-1; TRBD2 matches at 7 bases. The CDR3 sequence is 16 residues long. Germline-derived CDR1 and CDR2 are MNHEY and SVGEGT. The V gene end was trimmed by 2 bases and the J gene end by 7 bases; junction bases not matched to a gene: 11.

In its sample, this clone was seen once. The J gene is TRBJ1-6, the V gene TRBV5-1; 11 bases match TRBD1. This CDR3 spans 14 amino acids. Germline V lookup: CDR1 SGHRS, CDR2 YFSETQ. The V and J ends lost 8 bases and 4 bases, in that order; junction bases with no gene match: 2. CDR3 loop: CASGTGGYNSPLHF. CDR3 DNA: TGCGCCAGTGGGACAGGGGGATATAATTCACCCCTCCACTTT. Full variable domain (missing parts from reference TRBV5-1 and TRBJ1-6): KAGVTQTPRYLIKTRGQQVTLSCSPISGHRSVSWYQQTPGQGLQFLFEYFSETQRNKGNFPGRFSGRQFSNSRSEMNVSTLELGDSALYLCASGTGGYNSPLHFGNGTRLTVT.

The V gene is TRBV4-2, the J gene TRBJ2-5, with 11 bases fitting TRBD2. With V trimmed by 5 bases and J by 5 bases, 16 bases remained unmatched. CDR1 and CDR2 (germline): LGHNA, YNFKEQ. The CDR3 has 18 amino acids. CDR3 sequence (DNA): TGTGCCAGCAGCAGCTACTTGGGTAGCGGGAGGGCGGGGGAGACCCAGTACTTC. Its protein is CASSSYLGSGRAGETQYF.

The V gene is TRBV12-3 or TRBV12-4, the J gene TRBJ1-2, with D possibly being TRBD1 (6 bases). V was trimmed by 6 bases and J by 8 bases, leaving 16 bases between them. CDR3 length equals 13 residues. The CDR3 DNA is TGTGCCAGCAGCCTTGGATGGGGGCTCGGCTACACCTTC. The encoded protein is CASSLGWGLGYTF.

J is TRBJ1-5 and V is TRBV4-3; possible D gene TRBD1, 5 bases. Trimming stripped 2 bases from V and 5 bases from J, with 10 bases between. The CDR3 is 14 residues long. Per germline, CDR1 LGHNA and CDR2 YSLEER. CDR3 DNA: TGCGCCAGCAGCCAACGTGGGGGGGATCAGCCCCAGCATTTT. It yields the protein CASSQRGGDQPQHF.

The V call is TRBV6-5, the J call TRBJ2-2, with 7 nucleotides matching TRBD1. The junction had 10 bases not matched to a gene; V was cut back by 6 bases and J by 6 bases. The CDR3 has 15 residues. Germline CDR1 MNHEY, CDR2 SVGAGI. The CDR3 reads CASSPTGTRSGELFF. The CDR3 DNA sequence: TGTGCCAGCAGCCCGACAGGGACACGGTCCGGGGAGCTGTTTTTT.

The chain combines TRBV7-2 with TRBJ2-7; TRBD2 matches at 9 bases. This CDR3 comprises 16 residues. The germline V gene has CDR1 SGHTA and CDR2 FQGNSA. The V segment lost 2 bases and the J segment 5 bases; nucleotides outside the gene matches: 10. The CDR3 protein is CASSLRRAGGLNEQYF. The CDR3 DNA reads TGTGCCAGCAGCTTAAGAAGGGCGGGGGGGCTCAACGAGCAGTACTTC.

This clone has only one observation. The rearrangement links TRBV9 to TRBJ2-5, with D uncertain. The V end was cut by 4 bases, the J end by 5 bases, with 15 bases between. This CDR3 region has 14 residues. Germline-derived CDR1 and CDR2 are SGDLS and YYNGEE. The CDR3 is CASSPQILQETQYF. Here the CDR3 DNA reads TGTGCCAGCAGCCCCCAGATTCTTCAGGAGACCCAGTACTTC.